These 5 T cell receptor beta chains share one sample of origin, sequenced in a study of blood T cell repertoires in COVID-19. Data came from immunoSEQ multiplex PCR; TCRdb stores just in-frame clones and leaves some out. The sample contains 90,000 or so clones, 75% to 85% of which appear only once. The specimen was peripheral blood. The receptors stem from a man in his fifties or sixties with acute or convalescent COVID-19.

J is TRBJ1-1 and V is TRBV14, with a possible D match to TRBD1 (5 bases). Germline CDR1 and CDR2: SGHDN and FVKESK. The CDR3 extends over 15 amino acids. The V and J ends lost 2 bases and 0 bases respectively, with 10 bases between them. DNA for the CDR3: TGTGCCAGCAGCCAACAGGGCAGGATGAACACTGAAGCTTTCTTT. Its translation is CASSQQGRMNTEAFF.

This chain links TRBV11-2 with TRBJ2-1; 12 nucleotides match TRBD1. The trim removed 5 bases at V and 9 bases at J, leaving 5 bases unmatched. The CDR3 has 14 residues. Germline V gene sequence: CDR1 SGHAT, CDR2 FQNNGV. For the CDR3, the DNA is TGTGCCAGCAGCGTCGGGACAGGGGGCCGTGAGCAGTTCTTC. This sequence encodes CASSVGTGGREQFF.

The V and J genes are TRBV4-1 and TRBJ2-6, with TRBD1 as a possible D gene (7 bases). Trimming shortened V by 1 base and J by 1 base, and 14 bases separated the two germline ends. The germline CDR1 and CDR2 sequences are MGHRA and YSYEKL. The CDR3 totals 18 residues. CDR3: CASSQVPSGGSGANVLTF. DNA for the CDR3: TGCGCCAGCAGCCAAGTGCCGTCAGGGGGGTCTGGGGCCAACGTCCTGACTTTC.

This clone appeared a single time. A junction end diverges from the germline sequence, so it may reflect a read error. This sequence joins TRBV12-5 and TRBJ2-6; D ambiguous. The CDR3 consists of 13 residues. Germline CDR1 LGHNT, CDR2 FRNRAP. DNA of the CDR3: TGTGCTAGTGGTTTGGCTGGCGCCAACGTCCTGACTTTC. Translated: CASGLAGANVLTF. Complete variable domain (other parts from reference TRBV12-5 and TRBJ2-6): DARVTQTPRHKVTEMGQEVTMRCQPILGHNTVFWYRQTMMQGLELLAYFRNRAPLDDSGMPKDRFSAEMPDATLATLKIQPSEPRDSAVYFCASGLAGANVLTFGAGSRLTVL.

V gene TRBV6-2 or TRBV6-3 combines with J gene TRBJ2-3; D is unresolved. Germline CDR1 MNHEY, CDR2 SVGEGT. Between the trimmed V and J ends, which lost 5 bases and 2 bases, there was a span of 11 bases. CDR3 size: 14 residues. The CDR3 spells CASSTTGYTDTQYF. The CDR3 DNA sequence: TGTGCCAGCAGTACTACCGGATACACAGATACGCAGTATTTT.